This T cell receptor beta chain is drawn from a study of post-analysis software for immune sequencing data (dated by TCRdb to about 2015). In terms of the full investigation: Relapsing-remitting, secondary progressive and progressive-relapsing multiple sclerosis were recorded as disease courses, and subtype annotation was lacking for some patients. The patient repertoires were compared against about 10 previously published healthy control repertoires obtained from donors aged roughly 6 to 25 years. A subset of samples was prepared in parallel using single-end sample barcoding, then pooled and co-amplified after Illumina adapter ligation. On the study overall, not on this receptor specifically: The multiple sclerosis patient group was slightly younger than the control group. Normalized Chao1 diversity was significantly lower in multiple sclerosis patients than controls, suggesting substantial peripheral T-cell clonal expansion. A handful of TRBV segments, including TRBV5-6, TRBV5-1 and TRBV20-1, were significantly more frequent in patients than controls. Strong co-clustering of samples prepared in the same batch was shown by direct clustering with F measure, prompting a batch-effect correction.

To demonstrate the VDJtools post-analysis software, TCR beta repertoires were profiled from the peripheral blood of about 14 young patients with multiple sclerosis. The multiple sclerosis patients were children and adolescents ranging in age from 6 to 15 years. Reading from cysteine to phenylalanine, the CDR3 counts 13 amino acids. The entry retains the CDR3 DNA only, 39 bases that are in frame from base 1. Between the V and J ends, shortened by 10 bases and 5 bases respectively, the junction contains 15 bases. For CDR1 and CDR2, the germline V gene lists ENHRY and SYGVKD. Remarks on this clonotype: What antigen it recognizes has not been identified. Per-nucleotide qualities are absent, and no much larger clonotype sits a single base away.

Libraries came from PCR. The sample was run on an Illumina HiSeq 2500. To reduce PCR and sequencing biases, unique molecular identifiers were built into the TCR beta cDNA libraries. Every 1 to 10 million input T cells yielded approximately 500,000 cDNA molecules, meaning each molecule approximated one T cell. The patient libraries were prepared and sequenced with the same protocol used for the earlier healthy control dataset. Within a given batch, samples were prepared together, multiplexed and sequenced on the same HiSeq lane. On the study's bioinformatics: MIGEC was used to process the raw barcoded reads, and molecular identifier groups with only a single read were discarded before consensus assembly and CDR3 extraction. VDJtools was used for post-analysis of the clonotype tables, with diversity normalized by down-sampling every dataset to the smallest sample size. In repertoire overlap clustering, CDR3 amino acid sequences, but not nucleotide sequences, were matched to correct batch-related cross-sample contamination. TCRdb redid the processing of the public reads, applying fastp at Q25 and MiXCR, and retained in-frame beta chains. Every entry covers one CDR3 protein and lists the most common genes and DNA from its rows. The V and J calls and clone size come from TCRdb's table, not from the authors' own analysis. Here the sample has roughly 430,000 distinct CDR3 sequences; 35% to 45% occur a single time. Around 8% of the sample is in the top ten clones.

This clonotype was sampled from a girl aged 2 to 9 with multiple sclerosis. Sequenced material: blood. In this chain, TRBV10-3 is recombined with TRBJ1-5, with no D gene named confidently. The CDR3 has the sequence CATGILGDQPQHF. At the DNA level, the sequence is TGTGCCACCGGTATCCTCGGGGATCAGCCCCAGCATTTT.